This T cell receptor beta chain is from a study of T cells in localized non-small cell lung cancer. This clone came up a few times. The table came from immunoSEQ multiplex PCR; TCRdb's copy has only in-frame clones and leaves some out. The sample carries some 2,600 clones, roughly a fifth recorded once. The CDR3 sequence is 13 residues long. Per the germline V gene, CDR1 is LNHDA and CDR2 is SQIVND (reference sequence). Trimming left V 4 bases short and J 3 bases short, with 7 bases between. The chain links TRBV19 to TRBJ1-5; D call uncertain. The TCR was taken from a woman between 40 and 69 years old with stage I lung adenocarcinoma. Sequencing was performed on lung tumor tissue, taken before any cancer treatment. The CDR3 here is CASSKEVNQPQHF. For the CDR3, the DNA is TGTGCCAGTAGTAAGGAGGTCAATCAGCCCCAGCATTTT.